The 6 T cell receptor beta chains reported below all come from one sample, sequenced in a study of regulatory T cells in long-lasting Graves disease. Assembly of TCR beta libraries relied on iRepertoire HTBI primers together with Arm-PCR of CDR3 regions. Each CDR3 protein gets one entry after TCRdb re-called the multiplex PCR reads with MiXCR. The sample contains hundreds of thousands of distinct CDR3 sequences, 20% to 25% of which appear only once. The time point denotes: persistent/refractory GD, antithyroid drugs over 5 years with positive TRAb. Scientists built the TCR library using RNA that was extracted from PBMCs. Material: peripheral blood mononuclear cells (PBMCs), obtained when the disease was refractory, from a patient treated with antithyroid drugs. The receptor set was obtained from a female donor with Graves disease.

As regards this clonotype: A junction end diverges from the germline sequence, so it may reflect a read error. The V gene is TRBV19, the J gene TRBJ1-1; D is undetermined. Germline values: CDR1 LNHDA, CDR2 SQIVND (reference sequence). CDR3 length equals 14 residues. CDR3 sequence: CASSSDFAPTEASF. DNA of the CDR3: TGTGCCAGTAGCTCGGACTTCGCTCCGACTGAAGCTTCCTTT.

On this clonotype itself: The junction departs from germline at one end; a sequencing error may be responsible. The rearrangement links TRBV6-1 to TRBJ2-3; D is possibly TRBD2 (6 bases). CDR1 is MNHNS and CDR2 is SASEGT in the germline V gene. This CDR3 region has 15 residues. The chain's CDR3 is CVSRIRETSTDTQYF. In DNA, the CDR3 is TGTGTCAGCAGGATCCGGGAGACTAGCACAGATACGCAGTATTTT.

This clonotype was detected many times. The V gene is TRBV24-1, the J gene TRBJ2-5; 7 bases agree with TRBD1. In germline, CDR1 is KGHDR, CDR2 SFDVKD. Losses at the gene ends were 7 bases for V and 5 bases for J; bases not matched to a gene: 9. The CDR3 has 14 residues. The CDR3 loop reads CATSGIQGWETQYF. The CDR3 coding sequence is TGTGCCACCAGCGGAATACAGGGGTGGGAGACCCAGTACTTC.

The chain links TRBV20-1 to TRBJ1-2; no clear D. The germline V gene has CDR1 DFQATT and CDR2 SNEGSKA (reference sequence). CDR3 size: 14 residues. With 3 bases removed from V and 1 base from J, the gap between germline ends came to 12 bases. The chain's CDR3 is CSARGAGNNYGYTF. DNA of the CDR3: TGCAGTGCTAGGGGTGCTGGCAATAACTATGGCTACACCTTC.

The chain is built from TRBV12-3 or TRBV12-4 and TRBJ2-1; 9 bases are a match to TRBD1. The CDR3 is 15 amino acids. V dropped 4 bases and J dropped 7; count of bases not matched to a gene: 8. CDR3 region: CASSSSGTGMNEQFF. The CDR3 bases are TGTGCCAGCAGTTCATCCGGGACAGGGATGAATGAGCAGTTCTTC.

Only a few counts were recorded for this clonotype. The chain carries TRBV6-9 and TRBJ2-3; maybe TRBD1 (5 bases). Trimming took off 2 bases at V and 6 bases at J, with 15 bases between the two ends. Germline values: CDR1 MNHGY, CDR2 SVAAGI. CDR3 length: 15 amino acids. The CDR3 protein is CASSYPDSFLDTQYF. The CDR3 region has the DNA TGTGCCAGCAGTTATCCCGACAGCTTCTTGGATACGCAGTATTTT.